The table lists the clone carrying this TCR beta chain with many counts. The target antigen is unknown. The sample belongs to a study of T cells in Graves' hyperthyroidism and ophthalmopathy. Broader study findings: Blood also showed most of the thyroid clonotypes that were expanded above 0.001. Ophthalmopathy was told apart from stable hyperthyroidism by a 13 V-J model.

TCR beta CDR3 regions were amplified from RNA transcripts. HTBI primers were employed in a first-round RT-PCR of the TCR CDR3. TCRdb re-called the multiplex PCR reads through MiXCR, storing one row per CDR3 protein. Of about 560,000 distinct CDR3 sequences listed, over 15% were seen once; the top ten hold roughly 18%. Disease duration under 2 months; hyperthyroidism patients were aged 18 to 65. This CDR3 contains 15 residues. V was cut by 0 bases and J by 1 base, with 9 bases left in between. Germline CDR1 and CDR2: LGHDT and YNNKEL (reference sequence). The chain links TRBV3-1 to TRBJ1-1; unclear D gene. The sequenced sample was blood. This receptor was taken from a woman aged 18 to 35 with Graves' hyperthyroidism. Written as DNA, the CDR3 is TGTGCCAGCAGCCAAGACCAACAGACGAACACTGAAGCTTTCTTT. It specifies CASSQDQQTNTEAFF.